The 26 T cell receptor beta chains given below trace back to one sample, sequenced in a study of blood T cell repertoires in COVID-19. Sequencing used immunoSEQ multiplex PCR; TCRdb keeps in-frame clones, though not all of them. The sample includes tens of thousands of clones, approximately 83% of them seen just once. The specimen was peripheral blood. The receptors come from an elderly man with acute or convalescent COVID-19.

The V and J genes are TRBV2 and TRBJ1-1, with 10 bases matching TRBD1. The V and J ends lost 6 bases and 1 base, in that order; junction bases with no gene match: 2. The V gene's germline CDR1 is SNHLY and CDR2 FYNNEI. The CDR3 has 14 residues. The CDR3 DNA is TGTGCCAGCAGGACAGGGGGCCGGAACACTGAAGCTTTCTTT. It translates to CASRTGGRNTEAFF.

J is TRBJ1-3 and V is TRBV9; unclear D gene. The CDR3 has 14 residues. Germline CDR1 reads SGDLS; CDR2 reads YYNGEE. Trimming took off 4 bases at V and 0 bases at J, with 8 bases between the two ends. DNA of the CDR3: TGTGCCAGCAGCCCCCTCTTCTCTGGAAACACCATATATTTT. Encoded protein: CASSPLFSGNTIYF.

The sample holds a few counts of this clone. The rearrangement links TRBV7-8 to TRBJ2-3; 8 positions agree with TRBD2. Germline V lookup: CDR1 SGHVS, CDR2 FQNEAQ. CDR3 length: 17 amino acids. Unmatched junction bases numbered 11, after V lost 2 bases and J lost 4 bases. The CDR3 loop is CASSLFERESVADTQYF. In DNA, the CDR3 is TGTGCCAGCAGCTTATTTGAGCGGGAGAGTGTGGCAGATACGCAGTATTTT. Complete variable domain (other parts from reference TRBV7-8 and TRBJ2-3): GAGVSQSPRYKVAKRGQDVALRCDPISGHVSLFWYQQALGQGPEFLTYFQNEAQLDKSGLPSDRFFAERPEGSVSTLKIQRTQQEDSAVYLCASSLFERESVADTQYFGPGTRLTVL.

This clone was counted once. The V and J genes are TRBV4-1 and TRBJ2-7; TRBD2 matches at 7 bases. Germline V gene data show CDR1 as MGHRA and CDR2 as YSYEKL. The CDR3 has 18 amino acids. V was clipped by 0 bases and J by 0 bases; unmatched bases: 11. The CDR3 DNA sequence: TGCGCCAGCAGCCAAGATGCTAGCGGAACGCCCTCCTCCTACGAGCAGTACTTC. Its protein product is CASSQDASGTPSSYEQYF.

This chain connects TRBV2 to TRBJ1-1, with no clear D. The CDR3 length is 14 residues. The V gene's germline CDR1 is SNHLY and CDR2 FYNNEI. V lost 4 bases, J lost 0 bases, and 9 bases lay in between. CDR3 sequence: CASSVSVMNTEAFF. CDR3 nucleotide sequence: TGTGCCAGCAGTGTATCGGTGATGAACACTGAAGCTTTCTTT.

The table lists this clone with a few counts. This chain joins TRBV19 and TRBJ2-7; unclear D gene. V lost 6 bases to trimming and J lost 6 bases, with 9 bases between them. Germline assignment: CDR1 LNHDA and CDR2 SQIVND (reference sequence). CDR3 size: 11 residues. The DNA for the CDR3 is TGTGCCAGTAGAACGCGTGGCGAGCAGTACTTC. The encoded protein is CASRTRGEQYF. Filled out from reference TRBV19 and TRBJ2-7, the complete variable domain reads DGGITQSPKYLFRKEGQNVTLSCEQNLNHDAMYWYRQDPGQGLRLIYYSQIVNDFQKGDIAEGYSVSREKKESFPLTVTSAQKNPTAFYLCASRTRGEQYFGPGTRLTVT.

The CDR3 here is CATSDRQSTGNTEAFF. As DNA, the CDR3 is TGTGCCACCAGTGACCGTCAATCGACGGGGAACACTGAAGCTTTCTTT. J is TRBJ1-1 and V is TRBV24-1; no clear D gene. CDR3 length: 16 amino acids. Germline lookup yields CDR1 KGHDR and CDR2 SFDVKD. Trimming left V 4 bases short and J 1 base short, with 15 bases between.

CDR3 protein: CASREQSGNTIYF. The CDR3 nucleotides are TGTGCCAGCAGGGAACAGAGTGGAAACACCATATATTTT. V gene TRBV9 combines with J gene TRBJ1-3; D is uncertain. The CDR3 has 13 residues. In germline, CDR1 is SGDLS, CDR2 YYNGEE. The V end lost 5 bases, the J end lost 3 bases, and 9 bases lay between the germline ends.

CDR3 region: CASSLGNFATNEKLFF. The CDR3 nucleotides are TGCGCCAGCAGCTTGGGTAACTTTGCAACTAATGAAAAACTGTTTTTT. V and J are TRBV5-1 and TRBJ1-4; D is unresolved. There are 16 residues in the CDR3. Germline V gives CDR1 SGHRS, CDR2 YFSETQ. V was shortened by 0 bases and J by 0 bases, with 9 bases between the two germline ends.

The chain couples TRBV29-1 to TRBJ1-4; TRBD1 matches at 7 bases. After removal of 2 bases from V and 7 bases from J, the junction contained 7 bases not matched to a gene. Looked up from germline, CDR1 is SQVTM and CDR2 is ANQGSEA. The CDR3 sequence is 14 residues long. Here the CDR3 reads CSVEMRGRGEKLFF. DNA for the CDR3: TGCAGCGTTGAAATGAGGGGGCGCGGTGAAAAACTGTTTTTT.

This chain connects TRBV25-1 to TRBJ1-2; tentatively, D is TRBD1 (5 bases). CDR3 size: 14 residues. V was clipped by 2 bases and J by 5 bases, with 12 bases between them. Germline lookup yields CDR1 MGHDK and CDR2 SYGVNS. CDR3 protein: CASSEIGRDYGYTF. CDR3 DNA sequence: TGTGCCAGCAGTGAAATCGGCAGGGATTATGGCTACACCTTC.

The CDR3 here is CASSRTGGFEAFF. The CDR3 bases are TGTGCCAGCAGCCGGACAGGGGGATTTGAAGCTTTCTTT. The chain joins TRBV12-3 or TRBV12-4 to TRBJ1-1, with 10 nucleotides matching TRBD1. The V gene end was trimmed by 6 bases and the J gene end by 7 bases; junction bases not matched to a gene: 5. This CDR3 has 13 amino acids.

The rearrangement joins TRBV4-1 to TRBJ2-3; 8 nucleotides align to TRBD1. The V gene's germline CDR1 is MGHRA and CDR2 YSYEKL. V lost 1 base to trimming and J lost 1 base; unmatched junction nucleotides: 4. The CDR3 is 16 amino acids. CDR3 coding DNA: TGCGCCAGCAGCCAAGCGGAACAGGGGGGCACAGATACGCAGTATTTT. Protein: CASSQAEQGGTDTQYF.

V gene TRBV7-2 combines with J gene TRBJ2-3, with D perhaps matching TRBD2 (6 bases). Germline CDR1 SGHTA, CDR2 FQGNSA. V shed 5 bases and J shed 14 bases, with 17 bases lying between them. The CDR3 contains 12 residues. CDR3 region: CASSLTSFGPYF. The CDR3 bases are TGTGCCAGCAGCCTGACTAGTTTCGGTCCGTATTTT. Drawing the rest from reference TRBV7-2 and TRBJ2-3, the complete variable domain is GAGVSQSPSNKVTEKGKDVELRCDPISGHTALYWYRQSLGQGLEFLIYFQGNSAPDKSGLPSDRFSAERTGGSVSTLTIQRTQQEDSAVYLCASSLTSFGPYFGPGTRLTVL.

This clone was found once. The V and J genes are TRBV24-1 and TRBJ2-1, with TRBD1 identical over 11 bases. Germline V lookup: CDR1 KGHDR, CDR2 SFDVKD. V gave up 9 bases and J gave up 8 bases; unmatched junction bases: 23. The CDR3 runs 19 residues. CDR3 nucleotides: TGTGCCACCCAGAAGTCCGGGAGGACGGGGACAGGGGGGAGTTATGAGCAGTTCTTC. Translated: CATQKSGRTGTGGSYEQFF.

V and J are TRBV13 and TRBJ1-1, with 8 bases that match TRBD1. The CDR3 is 13 amino acids. V dropped 5 bases and J dropped 4; count of bases not matched to a gene: 3. CDR1 and CDR2 from the germline V gene are PRHDT and FYEKMQ (reference sequence). CDR3 DNA sequence: TGTGCCAGCAGCCGCAGGGGGCCCACTGAAGCTTTCTTT. Protein sequence: CASSRRGPTEAFF.

This chain connects TRBV19 to TRBJ1-5; TRBD1 agrees at 7 bases. The germline gives CDR1 LNHDA, CDR2 SQIVND (reference sequence). The CDR3 spans 13 residues. V lost 10 bases and J lost 3; bases outside the gene matches: 6. CDR3 nucleotides: TGTGCCACTACCGACAGGGTCAATCAGCCCCAGCATTTT. It specifies CATTDRVNQPQHF. Complete variable domain (other parts from reference TRBV19 and TRBJ1-5): DGGITQSPKYLFRKEGQNVTLSCEQNLNHDAMYWYRQDPGQGLRLIYYSQIVNDFQKGDIAEGYSVSREKKESFPLTVTSAQKNPTAFYLCATTDRVNQPQHFGDGTRLSIL.

On this clone: The missing conserved phenylalanine or tryptophan at the end of this CDR3 makes a read error likely. It is unclear where the CDR3 begins or ends on the DNA, so no DNA is shown, and the CDR3 is as TCRdb lists it. The chain recombines TRBV18 with TRBJ1-1; TRBD1, the table's D call, was not compared with the DNA. Germline values: CDR1 KGHSH, CDR2 LQKENI. The CDR3 is 12 residues long, counting both termini. CDR3: CASSPTGGTATI.

The chain has TRBV7-8 and TRBJ1-2, with 10 bases aligning to TRBD1. This CDR3 spans 18 amino acids. The trim removed 5 bases at V and 4 bases at J, leaving 16 bases unmatched. Germline-derived CDR1 and CDR2 are SGHVS and FQNEAQ. In DNA, the CDR3 is TGTGCCAGCAGCCCCCGGGGCTCGGGACAGGGGTATTTCTATGGCTACACCTTC. It translates to CASSPRGSGQGYFYGYTF.

The CDR3 region has the DNA TGTGCCAGGTGGGAGCCCGGCGCAGATACGCAGTATTTT. Protein sequence: CARWEPGADTQYF. The rearrangement uses TRBV30 and TRBJ2-3; the D gene is possibly TRBD2 (5 bases). V lost 8 bases and J 4 bases, leaving 16 bases between the germline ends. The V gene's germline CDR1 is GTSNPN and CDR2 SVGIG (reference sequence). The CDR3 totals 13 residues. Looking up the rest from reference TRBV30 and TRBJ2-3 gives the full variable domain: SQTIHQWPATLVQPVGSPLSLECTVEGTSNPNLYWYRQAAGRGLQLLFYSVGIGQISSEVPQNLSASRPQDRQFILSSKKLLLSDSGFYLCARWEPGADTQYFGPGTRLTVL.

The rearrangement uses TRBV19 and TRBJ2-1, with 7 bases identical to TRBD2. The CDR3 is made up of 15 amino acids. Looked up from germline, CDR1 is LNHDA and CDR2 is SQIVND (reference sequence). V dropped 7 bases and J dropped 0; count of bases not matched to a gene: 6. The CDR3 nucleotides read TGTGCCAGTAACACGCTAGCGGCCTCCTACAATGAGCAGTTCTTC. Translating it yields CASNTLAASYNEQFF.

This clone showed up just once. One junction end does not reproduce the germline sequence, and a read error may be involved. The V and J genes are TRBV5-4 and TRBJ2-7, with TRBD1 matching over 7 bases. The CDR3 is made up of 14 amino acids. CDR1 SGHNT and CDR2 YYREEE come from the germline V gene (reference sequence). The CDR3 sequence: CASTLDRPQGEQYF. The CDR3 nucleotides are TGTGCCAGCACCTTGGACAGGCCCCAGGGGGAGCAGTACTTC.

This clone was picked up one time. This chain joins TRBV7-9 and TRBJ1-2, with 9 bases fitting TRBD1. The trim removed 6 bases at V and 4 bases at J, leaving 6 bases unmatched. The CDR3 totals 14 residues. Germline CDR1 and CDR2: SEHNR and FQNEAQ (reference sequence). CDR3 residues: CASSTGQGSYGYTF. The DNA for the CDR3 is TGTGCCAGCAGTACTGGACAGGGGAGCTATGGCTACACCTTC.

This clone was seen a single time. This rearrangement joins TRBV25-1 to TRBJ1-2; D is possibly TRBD1 (6 bases). V lost 3 bases, J lost 3 bases, and 11 bases lay in between. The CDR3 sequence is 14 residues long. Looked up from germline, CDR1 is MGHDK and CDR2 is SYGVNS. The CDR3 here is CASSDGGSHYGYTF. CDR3 nucleotides: TGTGCCAGCAGTGATGGGGGCAGCCACTATGGCTACACCTTC.

CDR3 protein: CASSLVPGQETQYF. The CDR3 nucleotides are TGCGCCAGCAGCTTGGTACCGGGCCAAGAGACCCAGTACTTC. The chain joins TRBV5-1 to TRBJ2-5; D remains ambiguous. Trimming left V 0 bases short and J 1 base short, with 7 bases between. Germline values: CDR1 SGHRS, CDR2 YFSETQ. The CDR3 is 14 residues long.

The chain carries TRBV11-2 and TRBJ2-3, with D maybe TRBD1 (5 bases). V was shortened by 5 bases and J by 3 bases, with 18 bases between the two germline ends. Germline-derived CDR1 and CDR2 are SGHAT and FQNNGV. The CDR3 extends over 16 amino acids. The CDR3 sequence is CASSRSAPGATDTQYF. The CDR3 nucleotides are TGTGCCAGCAGCAGATCGGCACCTGGGGCAACAGATACGCAGTATTTT.